A selection of T cell receptor beta chains follows, all from one sample in a study of T cell repertoires in cytomegalovirus infection. No antigen has been identified for these receptors. TCRdb reprocessed the reads via MiXCR and lists one record per CDR3 protein. The data hold about 570,000 distinct CDR3 sequences, with about 39% observed a single time. The sample consisted of cultured PBMCs, taken from culture after CMV antigen stimulation. All receptors come from a human donor in good health (CMV status not recorded). Some clones in this sample may be carry-over from other donors' samples. The CDR3 runs from the conserved cysteine through the conserved F or W. The D gene is left open where the match is weak. Only some rows state a clone size, as once, few, many or a class for expanded clones.

d_call: TRBD1
j_call: TRBJ2-3
cdr3_length: 16
clone_size: many
v_call: TRBV7-2
cdr3_aa: CASSIRTGGGADTQYF
cdr3_nt: TGTGCCAGCAGCATTCGGACAGGGGGTGGCGCAGATACGCAGTATTTT

d_call: .
j_call: TRBJ1-6
cdr3_length: 15
clone_size: .
v_call: TRBV7-8
cdr3_aa: CASSSLTQNNSPLHF
cdr3_nt: TGTGCCAGCAGCTCCCTTACCCAGAATAATTCACCCCTCCACTTT

d_call: .
j_call: TRBJ2-6
cdr3_length: 14
clone_size: few
v_call: TRBV4-1
cdr3_aa: CASSQLTGANVLTF
cdr3_nt: TGCGCCAGCAGCCAACTAACTGGGGCCAACGTCCTGACTTTC

d_call: .
j_call: TRBJ2-1
cdr3_length: 13
clone_size: few
v_call: TRBV4-3
cdr3_aa: CASSQDGWGEQFF
cdr3_nt: TGCGCCAGCAGCCAAGATGGCTGGGGTGAGCAGTTCTTC

d_call: .
j_call: TRBJ2-7
cdr3_length: 16
clone_size: .
v_call: TRBV10-3
cdr3_aa: CAIKVEDSGETYEQYF
cdr3_nt: TGTGCCATCAAGGTGGAGGACTCAGGGGAAACCTACGAGCAGTACTTC

d_call: TRBD2
j_call: TRBJ2-1
cdr3_length: 14
clone_size: .
v_call: TRBV6-5
cdr3_aa: CASRTSGRGHEQFF
cdr3_nt: TGTGCCAGCAGGACTAGCGGGAGGGGCCATGAGCAGTTCTTC

d_call: TRBD2
j_call: TRBJ2-1
cdr3_length: 16
clone_size: .
v_call: TRBV11-2
cdr3_aa: CASSPEGTSGHNEQFF
cdr3_nt: TGTGCCAGCAGCCCAGAAGGGACTAGCGGGCACAATGAGCAGTTCTTC

d_call: .
j_call: TRBJ2-7
cdr3_length: 12
clone_size: .
v_call: TRBV18
cdr3_aa: CASSPTSHEQYF
cdr3_nt: TGTGCCAGCTCACCTACGTCCCACGAGCAGTACTTC

d_call: .
j_call: TRBJ2-5
cdr3_length: 14
clone_size: many
v_call: TRBV7-2
cdr3_aa: CASSPGDSQETQYF
cdr3_nt: TGTGCCAGCAGCCCGGGGGATTCGCAAGAGACCCAGTACTTC

d_call: .
j_call: TRBJ1-2
cdr3_length: 14
clone_size: .
v_call: TRBV4-1
cdr3_aa: CASSQGDGVGGYTF
cdr3_nt: TGCGCCAGCAGCCAAGGGGACGGGGTGGGTGGCTACACCTTC

d_call: TRBD1
j_call: TRBJ2-7
cdr3_length: 15
clone_size: .
v_call: TRBV11-2
cdr3_aa: CASSPQGDRAYEQYF
cdr3_nt: TGTGCCAGCAGCCCACAAGGGGACAGGGCCTACGAGCAGTACTTC

d_call: .
j_call: TRBJ2-7
cdr3_length: 18
clone_size: few
v_call: TRBV4-1
cdr3_aa: CASSQVHGRGTVVYEQYF
cdr3_nt: TGCGCCAGCAGCCAAGTCCACGGGAGGGGGACAGTCGTTTACGAGCAGTACTTC

d_call: TRBD1
j_call: TRBJ2-1
cdr3_length: 16
clone_size: .
v_call: TRBV5-6
cdr3_aa: CASSDIFGQGDNEQFF
cdr3_nt: TGTGCCAGCAGCGACATCTTTGGACAGGGGGACAATGAGCAGTTCTTC

d_call: .
j_call: TRBJ2-5
cdr3_length: 15
clone_size: .
v_call: TRBV12-3/TRBV12-4
cdr3_aa: CASGRWRQGGETQYF
cdr3_nt: TGTGCCAGCGGTCGCTGGCGGCAGGGGGGAGAGACCCAGTACTTC

d_call: .
j_call: TRBJ2-1
cdr3_length: 13
clone_size: .
v_call: TRBV5-4
cdr3_aa: CASRGGGSNEQFF
cdr3_nt: TGTGCCAGCAGAGGGGGGGGAAGCAATGAGCAGTTCTTC

d_call: .
j_call: TRBJ2-7
cdr3_length: 12
clone_size: .
v_call: TRBV7-9
cdr3_aa: CASHKLELEQYF
cdr3_nt: TGTGCCTCACACAAACTAGAGCTCGAGCAGTACTTC

d_call: TRBD1
j_call: TRBJ1-6
cdr3_length: 14
clone_size: few
v_call: TRBV7-8
cdr3_aa: CASSLFQGGSPLHF
cdr3_nt: TGTGCCAGCAGCTTATTTCAGGGGGGCTCACCCCTCCACTTT

d_call: .
j_call: TRBJ2-7
cdr3_length: 14
clone_size: few
v_call: TRBV10-3
cdr3_aa: CAISESGGPREQYF
cdr3_nt: TGTGCCATCAGTGAGTCGGGGGGACCACGCGAGCAGTACTTC

d_call: TRBD1
j_call: TRBJ1-5
cdr3_length: 17
clone_size: .
v_call: TRBV7-9
cdr3_aa: CASSERTGPLSNQPQHF
cdr3_nt: TGTGCCAGCAGCGAACGGACAGGGCCCCTAAGCAATCAGCCCCAGCATTTT

d_call: TRBD1
j_call: TRBJ1-3
cdr3_length: 16
clone_size: few
v_call: TRBV7-6
cdr3_aa: CASSLHYQGAGNTIYF
cdr3_nt: TGTGCCAGCAGTTTACATTACCAGGGGGCTGGAAACACCATATATTTT

d_call: .
j_call: TRBJ1-4
cdr3_length: 17
clone_size: .
v_call: TRBV12-3/TRBV12-4
cdr3_aa: CASSLGGGGVTNEKLFF
cdr3_nt: TGTGCCAGCAGTTTGGGGGGCGGGGGCGTGACTAATGAAAAACTGTTTTTT

d_call: .
j_call: TRBJ1-4
cdr3_length: 14
clone_size: .
v_call: TRBV6-6
cdr3_aa: CASSEGQEGEKLFF
cdr3_nt: TGTGCCAGCAGTGAGGGGCAGGAAGGGGAAAAACTGTTTTTT

d_call: TRBD1
j_call: TRBJ1-6
cdr3_length: 16
clone_size: .
v_call: TRBV7-8
cdr3_aa: CASSLTGQAWGSPLHF
cdr3_nt: TGTGCCAGCAGCTTAACGGGACAGGCCTGGGGGTCACCCCTCCACTTT

d_call: .
j_call: TRBJ2-7
cdr3_length: 13
clone_size: .
v_call: TRBV7-2
cdr3_aa: CASRGLVSYEQYF
cdr3_nt: TGTGCCAGCAGGGGACTGGTCTCCTACGAGCAGTACTTC

d_call: .
j_call: TRBJ2-7
cdr3_length: 13
clone_size: few
v_call: TRBV7-2
cdr3_aa: CASSLVGEGTQYF
cdr3_nt: TGTGCCAGCAGCTTAGTCGGGGAAGGTACCCAGTACTTC

d_call: .
j_call: TRBJ2-1
cdr3_length: 15
clone_size: .
v_call: TRBV6-2/TRBV6-3
cdr3_aa: CASSYRLALGNEQFF
cdr3_nt: TGTGCCAGCAGTTACCGTCTAGCGCTGGGCAATGAGCAGTTCTTC

d_call: .
j_call: TRBJ1-3
cdr3_length: 13
clone_size: .
v_call: TRBV25-1
cdr3_aa: CASSKTEGNTIYF
cdr3_nt: TGTGCCAGCAGTAAGACAGAGGGAAACACCATATATTTT

d_call: TRBD2
j_call: TRBJ2-1
cdr3_length: 15
clone_size: few
v_call: TRBV19
cdr3_aa: CASSEFAGGHNEQFF
cdr3_nt: TGTGCCAGTAGTGAGTTCGCGGGAGGACACAATGAGCAGTTCTTC

d_call: .
j_call: TRBJ2-3
cdr3_length: 14
clone_size: .
v_call: TRBV27
cdr3_aa: CAIQRVRAADTQYF
cdr3_nt: TGTGCCATCCAGAGGGTGAGGGCTGCAGATACGCAGTATTTT

d_call: .
j_call: TRBJ2-1
cdr3_length: 13
clone_size: .
v_call: TRBV2
cdr3_aa: CASSELSTGEQFF
cdr3_nt: TGTGCCAGCAGTGAACTCTCGACAGGTGAGCAGTTCTTC

d_call: TRBD2
j_call: TRBJ2-7
cdr3_length: 14
clone_size: .
v_call: TRBV30
cdr3_aa: CAWTSSGRAYEQYF
cdr3_nt: TGTGCCTGGACATCTAGCGGGAGGGCCTACGAGCAGTACTTC

d_call: TRBD2
j_call: TRBJ2-5
cdr3_length: 16
clone_size: .
v_call: TRBV12-5
cdr3_aa: CASGLEGFSGELSQYF
cdr3_nt: TGTGCTAGTGGTTTGGAGGGATTTAGCGGGGAGCTTTCCCAGTACTTC

d_call: .
j_call: TRBJ2-1
cdr3_length: 15
clone_size: .
v_call: TRBV12-5
cdr3_aa: CASGLGISSYNEQFF
cdr3_nt: TGTGCTAGTGGTTTGGGAATCTCGTCCTACAATGAGCAGTTCTTC

d_call: TRBD2
j_call: TRBJ2-3
cdr3_length: 15
clone_size: .
v_call: TRBV19
cdr3_aa: CASRLAGGPTDTQYF
cdr3_nt: TGTGCCAGCAGACTAGCGGGAGGGCCAACAGATACGCAGTATTTT

d_call: .
j_call: TRBJ1-1
cdr3_length: 15
clone_size: .
v_call: TRBV12-3/TRBV12-4
cdr3_aa: CASSPPIRPGAEAFF
cdr3_nt: TGTGCCAGCAGTCCACCAATAAGACCGGGGGCTGAAGCTTTCTTT

d_call: .
j_call: TRBJ2-3
cdr3_length: 16
clone_size: few
v_call: TRBV11-3
cdr3_aa: CASSPGAGSSTDTQYF
cdr3_nt: TGTGCCAGCAGCCCCGGGGCCGGATCGAGCACAGATACGCAGTATTTT

d_call: .
j_call: TRBJ2-7
cdr3_length: 12
clone_size: many
v_call: TRBV7-2
cdr3_aa: CASSLGRNEQYF
cdr3_nt: TGTGCCAGCAGCTTAGGAAGGAACGAGCAGTACTTC

d_call: .
j_call: TRBJ1-2
cdr3_length: 14
clone_size: few
v_call: TRBV19
cdr3_aa: CASSKQGVNYGYTF
cdr3_nt: TGTGCCAGTAGCAAACAGGGTGTTAACTATGGCTACACCTTC

d_call: .
j_call: TRBJ1-4
cdr3_length: 15
clone_size: few
v_call: TRBV11-2
cdr3_aa: CASSLSTANNEKLFF
cdr3_nt: TGTGCCAGCAGCCTCTCGACAGCTAACAATGAAAAACTGTTTTTT

d_call: TRBD1
j_call: TRBJ2-7
cdr3_length: 15
clone_size: .
v_call: TRBV28
cdr3_aa: CASSPWDRSLNEQYF
cdr3_nt: TGTGCCAGCAGTCCCTGGGACAGGTCCCTTAACGAGCAGTACTTC

d_call: .
j_call: TRBJ2-7
cdr3_length: 13
clone_size: few
v_call: TRBV2
cdr3_aa: CASSDIQLSEQYF
cdr3_nt: TGTGCCAGCAGTGACATACAACTGAGCGAGCAGTACTTC

d_call: TRBD1
j_call: TRBJ1-1
cdr3_length: 16
clone_size: few
v_call: TRBV12-3/TRBV12-4
cdr3_aa: CASSRYAYRGMDEAFF
cdr3_nt: TGTGCCAGCAGTCGATACGCTTACAGGGGGATGGATGAAGCTTTCTTT

d_call: TRBD2
j_call: TRBJ2-5
cdr3_length: 13
clone_size: .
v_call: TRBV7-8
cdr3_aa: CASSLTLAGTQYF
cdr3_nt: TGTGCCAGCAGCTTAACCTTAGCGGGGACCCAGTACTTC

d_call: TRBD1
j_call: TRBJ1-4
cdr3_length: 15
clone_size: .
v_call: TRBV7-2
cdr3_aa: CASSFGDSSNEKLFF
cdr3_nt: TGTGCCAGCAGCTTCGGGGACAGCAGTAATGAAAAACTGTTTTTT

d_call: .
j_call: TRBJ2-7
cdr3_length: 15
clone_size: .
v_call: TRBV6-1
cdr3_aa: CASSKHTGAGGEQYF
cdr3_nt: TGTGCCAGCAGCAAACACACCGGTGCCGGGGGCGAGCAGTACTTC

d_call: TRBD2
j_call: TRBJ2-1
cdr3_length: 15
clone_size: .
v_call: TRBV20-1
cdr3_aa: CSARVPGLAGHEQFF
cdr3_nt: TGCAGTGCTAGAGTTCCCGGACTAGCGGGCCATGAGCAGTTCTTC

d_call: TRBD2
j_call: TRBJ2-1
cdr3_length: 18
clone_size: .
v_call: TRBV5-4
cdr3_aa: CASSLPHRAGGSYNEQFF
cdr3_nt: TGTGCCAGCAGCTTGCCGCACCGGGCGGGGGGATCCTACAATGAGCAGTTCTTC

d_call: .
j_call: TRBJ2-4
cdr3_length: 15
clone_size: .
v_call: TRBV5-1
cdr3_aa: CASSLIRRDKDIQYF
cdr3_nt: TGCGCCAGCTCCCTTATACGGCGGGATAAGGACATTCAGTACTTC

d_call: .
j_call: TRBJ2-1
cdr3_length: 16
clone_size: .
v_call: TRBV7-9
cdr3_aa: CASSLLGGALHNEQFF
cdr3_nt: TGTGCCAGCAGCTTACTCGGAGGGGCTCTCCACAATGAGCAGTTCTTC

d_call: .
j_call: TRBJ2-3
cdr3_length: 13
clone_size: .
v_call: TRBV6-4
cdr3_aa: CASSMGETDTQYF
cdr3_nt: TGTGCCAGCAGTATGGGAGAGACAGATACGCAGTATTTT

d_call: TRBD1
j_call: TRBJ1-2
cdr3_length: 16
clone_size: few
v_call: TRBV6-5
cdr3_aa: CASSVTPGQGTYGYTF
cdr3_nt: TGTGCCAGCAGTGTAACTCCGGGACAGGGGACCTATGGCTACACCTTC

d_call: TRBD2
j_call: TRBJ2-5
cdr3_length: 18
clone_size: .
v_call: TRBV7-9
cdr3_aa: CASSLGASGSTYQETQYF
cdr3_nt: TGTGCCAGCAGCTTAGGGGCTAGCGGGAGCACCTACCAAGAGACCCAGTACTTC

d_call: .
j_call: TRBJ2-3
cdr3_length: 15
clone_size: few
v_call: TRBV6-2/TRBV6-3
cdr3_aa: CASSPDQGYTDTQYF
cdr3_nt: TGTGCCAGCAGCCCCGATCAGGGGTACACAGATACGCAGTATTTT

d_call: .
j_call: TRBJ2-7
cdr3_length: 13
clone_size: .
v_call: TRBV5-3
cdr3_aa: CASSKGTAYEQYF
cdr3_nt: TGTGCCAGCAGCAAGGGGACGGCCTACGAGCAGTACTTC

d_call: .
j_call: TRBJ1-5
cdr3_length: 15
clone_size: .
v_call: TRBV20-1
cdr3_aa: CSATGAEISNQPQHF
cdr3_nt: TGCAGTGCCACCGGGGCGGAAATAAGCAATCAGCCCCAGCATTTT

d_call: .
j_call: TRBJ2-1
cdr3_length: 16
clone_size: .
v_call: TRBV7-2
cdr3_aa: CASSLLQGGSYNEQFF
cdr3_nt: TGTGCCAGCAGCTTACTTCAGGGAGGCTCCTACAATGAGCAGTTCTTC

d_call: .
j_call: TRBJ2-5
cdr3_length: 15
clone_size: few
v_call: TRBV11-3
cdr3_aa: CASSLGGTPQETQYF
cdr3_nt: TGTGCCAGCAGCTTGGGAGGGACACCACAAGAGACCCAGTACTTC

d_call: .
j_call: TRBJ2-1
cdr3_length: 14
clone_size: .
v_call: TRBV5-6
cdr3_aa: CASSRPPVYNEQFF
cdr3_nt: TGTGCCAGCAGCCGCCCTCCGGTCTACAATGAGCAGTTCTTC

d_call: .
j_call: TRBJ2-5
cdr3_length: 15
clone_size: .
v_call: TRBV12-3/TRBV12-4
cdr3_aa: CASSPLGEEQETQYF
cdr3_nt: TGTGCCAGCAGTCCTCTAGGGGAGGAACAAGAGACCCAGTACTTC